Below, one T cell receptor (beta chain) is given with its context. Its specificity is not known. Some clones are missing from TCRdb's copy, which holds only in-frame ones; the method was immunoSEQ multiplex PCR. The data hold 24,000 or so clones, with 80% observed a single time. The sample comes from a study of neoadjuvant nivolumab and ipilimumab in lung cancer. Study-level information: Nivolumab 3 mg/kg was given days 1, 15 and 29, plus ipilimumab 1 mg/kg day 1 in combination. The study, taken as a whole, reports: A small number of samples were TCR sequenced.

This receptor was taken from an adult with non-small cell lung cancer. The material sequenced was peripheral blood, taken before neoadjuvant nivolumab, alone or with ipilimumab.

In DNA form, the CDR3 reads TGTGCCAGCAGTGAAGGGGGGGACACTGAAGCTTTCTTT. Its protein product is CASSEGGDTEAFF. The chain joins TRBV25-1 to TRBJ1-1; tentatively, D is TRBD1 (5 bases). This CDR3 spans 13 amino acids. Per germline, CDR1 MGHDK and CDR2 SYGVNS. The V end was cut by 2 bases, the J end by 3 bases, with 7 bases between.